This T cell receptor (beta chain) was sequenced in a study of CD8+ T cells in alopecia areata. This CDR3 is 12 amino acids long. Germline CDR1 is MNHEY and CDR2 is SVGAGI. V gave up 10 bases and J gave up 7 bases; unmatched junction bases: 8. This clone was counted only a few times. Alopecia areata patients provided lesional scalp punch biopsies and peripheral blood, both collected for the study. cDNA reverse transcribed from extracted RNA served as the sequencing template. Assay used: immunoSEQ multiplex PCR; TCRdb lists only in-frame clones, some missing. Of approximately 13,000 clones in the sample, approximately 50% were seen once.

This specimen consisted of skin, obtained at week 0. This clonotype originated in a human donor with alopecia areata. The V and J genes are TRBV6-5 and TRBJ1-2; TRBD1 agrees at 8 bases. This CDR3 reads CATPDRVGGYTF. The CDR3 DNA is TGTGCCACCCCGGACAGGGTGGGTGGCTACACCTTC.